Shown below are 2 T cell receptor beta chains from a single sample sequenced in a study of somatic mutations in T cells in chronic GVHD. Assay used: immunoSEQ multiplex PCR; TCRdb lists only in-frame clones, some missing. The table has some 13,000 clones, roughly 80% seen once. Sequencing input: Vbeta20-negative CD4+ T cells from blood. The receptors come from a male patient between 45 and 59 years old with chronic graft-versus-host disease. Part of the T cell pool may stem from the graft donor.

The chain is built from TRBV27 and TRBJ2-3; D gene unclear. This CDR3 has 14 amino acids. In germline, CDR1 is MNHEY, CDR2 SMNVEV (reference sequence). Trimming took off 7 bases at V and 2 bases at J, with 13 bases between the two ends. DNA for the CDR3: TGTGCCAGCAACCTAGACGGGTACACAGATACGCAGTATTTT. It is translated as CASNLDGYTDTQYF.

V and J are TRBV29-1 and TRBJ1-5; 8 nucleotides match TRBD1. Germline lookup yields CDR1 SQVTM and CDR2 ANQGSEA. The CDR3 has 15 residues. Losses at the gene ends were 5 bases for V and 2 bases for J; bases not matched to a gene: 8. The CDR3 DNA is TGCAGCGTTCTCGACAGGGGTTTGGGCAATCAGCCCCAGCATTTT. Translation gives CSVLDRGLGNQPQHF.